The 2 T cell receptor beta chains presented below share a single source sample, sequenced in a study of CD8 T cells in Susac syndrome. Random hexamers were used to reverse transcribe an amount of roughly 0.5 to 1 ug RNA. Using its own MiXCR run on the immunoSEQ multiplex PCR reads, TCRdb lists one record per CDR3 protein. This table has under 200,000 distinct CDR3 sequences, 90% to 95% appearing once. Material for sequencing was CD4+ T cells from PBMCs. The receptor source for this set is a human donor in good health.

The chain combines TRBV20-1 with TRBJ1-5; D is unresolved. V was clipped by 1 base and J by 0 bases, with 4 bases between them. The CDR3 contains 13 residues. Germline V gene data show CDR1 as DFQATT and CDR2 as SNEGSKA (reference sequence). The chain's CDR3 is CSARVGSNQPQHF. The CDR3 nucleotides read TGCAGTGCTAGAGTTGGTAGCAATCAGCCCCAGCATTTT.

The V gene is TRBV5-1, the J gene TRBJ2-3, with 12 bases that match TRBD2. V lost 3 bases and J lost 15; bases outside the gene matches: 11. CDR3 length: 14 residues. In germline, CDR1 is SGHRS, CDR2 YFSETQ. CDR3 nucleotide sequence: TGCGCCAGCAGCTCTATGACTAGCGGGGGCCCTCAATATTTT. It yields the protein CASSSMTSGGPQYF.